This paragraph reports one T cell receptor (beta chain). Its antigen is as yet unknown. The germline V gene has CDR1 GTSNPN and CDR2 SVGIG (reference sequence). The CDR3 spans 13 residues. V dropped 2 bases and J dropped 5 bases, with 9 bases sitting between them. This sample was taken from a study of T cell repertoires and HLA-DP antigens. About the study: One stimulator alloantigen differed from self by one groove amino acid; the other by ten.

Data came from immunoSEQ multiplex PCR; TCRdb stores just in-frame clones and leaves some out. The sample includes about 73,000 clones, roughly 77% of them seen just once. J is TRBJ2-2 and V is TRBV30; D is tentatively TRBD1 or TRBD2 (5 bases each). This TCR came from a man aged 55 to 70 in good health and CMV-seronegative. Source material: CD4+ T cells from PBMCs. CDR3 sequence reads: CAWSTGRTGELFF. For the CDR3, the DNA is TGTGCCTGGAGTACGGGACGAACCGGGGAGCTGTTTTTT. The whole variable domain, remainder taken from reference TRBV30 and TRBJ2-2, is SQTIHQWPATLVQPVGSPLSLECTVEGTSNPNLYWYRQAAGRGLQLLFYSVGIGQISSEVPQNLSASRPQDRQFILSSKKLLLSDSGFYLCAWSTGRTGELFFGEGSRLTVL.